This T cell receptor (beta chain) was profiled in a study of blood T cell repertoires in COVID-19. Across the whole study: Italy, Spain and the United States were the sources of the convalescent and acute COVID-19 samples. T cells, B-cell-depleted T cells, or PBMCs provided the cDNA or gDNA that served as material.

This clone was counted once. In the original processing: Nucleated cell counts were estimated from reference gene primer amplification. The method was immunoSEQ multiplex PCR; TCRdb's version includes in-frame clones alone and lacks a portion of them. That table supplies the V and J calls and clone size; D and trimming were determined from the DNA. The table lists about 440,000 clones, around 88% of them singletons, with around 4.4% in the top ten. The receptor was isolated from a woman aged 25-40 years with acute or convalescent COVID-19. Sequencing used peripheral blood.

The chain's CDR3 is CASSHGSGTGANIQYF. As DNA, the CDR3 is TGTGCCAGCAGTCACGGCTCCGGGACAGGGGCAAACATTCAGTACTTC. The gene calls are TRBV28 and TRBJ2-4; 10 nucleotides match TRBD1. The CDR3 is made up of 16 amino acids. Trimming removed 5 bases from V and 6 bases from J; junction bases left unmatched: 10. The V gene's germline CDR1 is MDHEN and CDR2 SYDVKM.